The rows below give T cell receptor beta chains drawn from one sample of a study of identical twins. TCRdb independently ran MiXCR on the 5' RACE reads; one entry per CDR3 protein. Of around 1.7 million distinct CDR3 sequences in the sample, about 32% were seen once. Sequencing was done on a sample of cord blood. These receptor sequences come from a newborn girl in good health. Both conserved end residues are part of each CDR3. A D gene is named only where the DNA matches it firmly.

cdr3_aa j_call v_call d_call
CASSQSSGGRFGQFF TRBJ2-1 TRBV3-1 .
CSVRGSDAYNEQFF TRBJ2-1 TRBV20-1 .
CASRSQNQPQHF TRBJ1-5 TRBV6-6 .
CASSLGTSEETQYF TRBJ2-5 TRBV28 TRBD2
CASSLSLGGGEQYF TRBJ2-7 TRBV11-2 .
CASNGGNLHFDEQFF TRBJ2-1 TRBV28 .
CASSYAPQGVSTEAFF TRBJ1-1 TRBV5-6 .
CASSQAEGGQETQYF TRBJ2-5 TRBV4-2 .
CGARDREYNEQFF TRBJ2-1 TRBV20-1 .
CSATSTHHYEQYF TRBJ2-7 TRBV20-1 .
CATTSAAGGHNEQFF TRBJ2-1 TRBV15 TRBD2
CASSPRTGPGEKLFF TRBJ1-4 TRBV18 .
CASRPLAGTGDAQYF TRBJ2-3 TRBV3-1 TRBD2
CASSDGGLAYNEQFF TRBJ2-1 TRBV6-1 TRBD2
CASSQESRLAGEQYF TRBJ2-7 TRBV3-1 TRBD2
CASSWGQGNFYEQYF TRBJ2-7 TRBV7-2 TRBD1
CASSEWGRERETQYF . TRBV2 .
CSATKNLGGEQYF TRBJ2-7 TRBV20-1 .
CASRFTGTGVNQPQHF TRBJ1-5 TRBV3-1 TRBD1
CASSDRGTNEKLFF TRBJ1-4 TRBV25-1 .
CASSSIPRTLSYEQYF TRBJ2-7 TRBV2 .
CASSYPTPPEQYF . TRBV6-6 .
CASSYFTLNEQYF TRBJ2-7 TRBV6-6 .
CASSETGFYKEAGDSYEQYF TRBJ2-7 TRBV25-1 TRBD2
CASRRGAGNEQFF TRBJ2-1 TRBV2 .
CASSQGDTSGYTGELFF TRBJ2-2 TRBV4-1 TRBD2
CASSAPTGAYGYTF TRBJ1-2 TRBV25-1 TRBD1
CASSLEAPGELFF TRBJ2-2 TRBV7-9 .
CASSSIPAGLAGVTDTQYF TRBJ2-3 TRBV7-9 TRBD2
CASSPRVSDRFSGRNEQYF . TRBV4-2 TRBD2
CASSLETSGRYNEQFF TRBJ2-1 TRBV13 TRBD2
CASSQDLISGGPIDTQYF TRBJ2-3 TRBV3-1 TRBD2
CASSSTPQGAANIQYF TRBJ2-4 TRBV12-3/TRBV12-4 TRBD1
CASSPEARPYNEQYF . TRBV18 .
CASKTRTNTGELFF TRBJ2-2 TRBV2 .
CSAIRRANTEAFF TRBJ1-1 TRBV29-1 .
CSAPVGQGGYEQYF TRBJ2-7 TRBV20-1 .